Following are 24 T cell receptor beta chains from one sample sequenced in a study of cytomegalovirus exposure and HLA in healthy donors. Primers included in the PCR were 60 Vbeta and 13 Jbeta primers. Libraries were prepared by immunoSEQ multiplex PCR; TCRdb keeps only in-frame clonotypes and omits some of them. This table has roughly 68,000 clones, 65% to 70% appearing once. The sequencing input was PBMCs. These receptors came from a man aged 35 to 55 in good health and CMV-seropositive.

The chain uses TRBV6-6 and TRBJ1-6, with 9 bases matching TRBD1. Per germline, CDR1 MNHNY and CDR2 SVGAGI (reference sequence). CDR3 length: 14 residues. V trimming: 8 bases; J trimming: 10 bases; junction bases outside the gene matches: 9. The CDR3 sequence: CASVWGTGWSPLHF. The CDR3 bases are TGTGCCAGCGTATGGGGGACAGGGTGGTCACCCCTCCACTTT.

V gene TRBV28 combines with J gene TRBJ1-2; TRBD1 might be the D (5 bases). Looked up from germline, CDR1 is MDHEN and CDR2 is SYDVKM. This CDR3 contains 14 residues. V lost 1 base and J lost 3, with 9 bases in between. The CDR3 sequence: CASSLSGDDYGYTF. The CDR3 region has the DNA TGTGCCAGCAGTTTATCGGGGGACGACTATGGCTACACCTTC.

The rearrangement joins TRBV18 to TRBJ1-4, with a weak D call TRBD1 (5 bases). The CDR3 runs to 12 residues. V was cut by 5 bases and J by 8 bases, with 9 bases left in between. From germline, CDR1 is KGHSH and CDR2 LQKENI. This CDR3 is CASSSDREKLFF. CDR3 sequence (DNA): TGTGCCAGCTCATCCGACAGAGAAAAACTGTTTTTT.

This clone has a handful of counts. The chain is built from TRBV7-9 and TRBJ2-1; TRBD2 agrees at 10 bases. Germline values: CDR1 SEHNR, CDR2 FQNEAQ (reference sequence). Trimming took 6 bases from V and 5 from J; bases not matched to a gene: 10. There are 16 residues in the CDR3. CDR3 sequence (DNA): TGTGCCAGCAGACATACTAGCGGGGACCCCCACAATGAGCAGTTCTTC. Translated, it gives CASRHTSGDPHNEQFF.

The CDR3 sequence is CASSQRTNSYEQYF. The CDR3 DNA reads TGTGCCAGCAGCCAGAGGACAAACTCCTACGAGCAGTACTTC. The gene calls are TRBV5-5 and TRBJ2-7; maybe TRBD1 (5 bases). CDR1 is SGHKS and CDR2 is YYEKEE in the germline V gene (reference sequence). V shed 4 bases and J shed 0 bases, with 11 bases lying between them. This CDR3 comprises 14 residues.

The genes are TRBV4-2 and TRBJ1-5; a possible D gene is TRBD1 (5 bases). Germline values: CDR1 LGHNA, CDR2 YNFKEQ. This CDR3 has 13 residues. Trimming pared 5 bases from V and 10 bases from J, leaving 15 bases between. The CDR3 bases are TGTGCCAGCAGCGCCAGGGAAGGTCGACCCCAGCATTTT. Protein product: CASSAREGRPQHF.

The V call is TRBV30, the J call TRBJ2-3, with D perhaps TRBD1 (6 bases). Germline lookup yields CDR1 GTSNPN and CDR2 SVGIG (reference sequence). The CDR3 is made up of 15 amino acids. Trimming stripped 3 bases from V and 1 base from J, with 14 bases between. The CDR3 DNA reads TGTGCCTGGAGGGGTGGGGGCACTGGCACAGATACGCAGTATTTT. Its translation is CAWRGGGTGTDTQYF.

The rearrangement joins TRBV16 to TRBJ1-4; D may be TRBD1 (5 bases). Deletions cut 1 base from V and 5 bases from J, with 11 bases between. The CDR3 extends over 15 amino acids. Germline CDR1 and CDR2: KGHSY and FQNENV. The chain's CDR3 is CASSQLYGGNEKLFF. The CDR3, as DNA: TGTGCCAGCAGCCAATTGTACGGGGGAAATGAAAAACTGTTTTTT.

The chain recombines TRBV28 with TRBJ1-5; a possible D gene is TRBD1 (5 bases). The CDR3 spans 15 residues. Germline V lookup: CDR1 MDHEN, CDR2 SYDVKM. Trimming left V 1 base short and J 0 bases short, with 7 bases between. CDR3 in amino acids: CASSLSGYSNQPQHF. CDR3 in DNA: TGTGCCAGCAGTTTATCAGGGTATAGCAATCAGCCCCAGCATTTT.

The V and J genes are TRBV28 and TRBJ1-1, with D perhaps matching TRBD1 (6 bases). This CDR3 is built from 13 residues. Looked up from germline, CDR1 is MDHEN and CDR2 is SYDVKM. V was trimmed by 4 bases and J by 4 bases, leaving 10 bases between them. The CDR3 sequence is CASSSLDSTEAFF. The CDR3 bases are TGTGCCAGCAGTTCCCTGGACAGCACTGAAGCTTTCTTT.

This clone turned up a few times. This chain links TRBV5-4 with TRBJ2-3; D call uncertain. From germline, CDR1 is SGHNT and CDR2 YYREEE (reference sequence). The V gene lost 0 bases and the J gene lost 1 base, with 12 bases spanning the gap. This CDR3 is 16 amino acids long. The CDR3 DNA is TGTGCCAGCAGCTTGGTCCCAGCGAGAGGCACAGATACGCAGTATTTT. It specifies CASSLVPARGTDTQYF.

The chain's CDR3 is CASSSLGGMAGELFF. The CDR3 DNA follows: TGTGCCAGCAGCTCTTTAGGGGGCATGGCCGGGGAGCTGTTTTTT. The gene calls are TRBV7-3 and TRBJ2-2, with 7 bases lining up with TRBD1. Germline CDR1 and CDR2: SGHTA and FQGTGA. This CDR3 comprises 15 residues. Losses at the gene ends were 4 bases for V and 6 bases for J; bases not matched to a gene: 8.

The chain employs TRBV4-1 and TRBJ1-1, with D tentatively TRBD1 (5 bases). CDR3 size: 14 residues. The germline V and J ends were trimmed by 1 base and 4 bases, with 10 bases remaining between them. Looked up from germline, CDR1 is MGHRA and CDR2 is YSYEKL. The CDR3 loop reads CASSQGQGSTEAFF. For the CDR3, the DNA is TGCGCCAGCAGCCAAGGGCAGGGCAGCACTGAAGCTTTCTTT.

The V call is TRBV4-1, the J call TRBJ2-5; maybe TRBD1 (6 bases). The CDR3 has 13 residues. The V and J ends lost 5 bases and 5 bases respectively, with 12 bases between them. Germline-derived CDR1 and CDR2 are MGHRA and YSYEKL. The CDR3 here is CASSLARGETQYF. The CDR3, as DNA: TGCGCCAGCAGCTTAGCGAGGGGGGAGACCCAGTACTTC.

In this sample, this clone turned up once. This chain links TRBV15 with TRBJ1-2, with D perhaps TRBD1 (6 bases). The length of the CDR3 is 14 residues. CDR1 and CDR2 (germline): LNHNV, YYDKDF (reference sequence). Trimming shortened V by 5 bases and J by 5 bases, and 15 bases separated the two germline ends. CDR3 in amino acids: CATSPPDSNYGYTF. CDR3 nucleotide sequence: TGTGCCACCAGCCCCCCGGACAGTAATTATGGCTACACCTTC.

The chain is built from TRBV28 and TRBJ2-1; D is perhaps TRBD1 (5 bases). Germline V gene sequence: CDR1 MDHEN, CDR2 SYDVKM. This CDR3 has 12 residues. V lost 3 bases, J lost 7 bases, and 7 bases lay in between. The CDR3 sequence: CASSFGANEQFF. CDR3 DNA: TGTGCCAGCAGTTTTGGGGCGAATGAGCAGTTCTTC.

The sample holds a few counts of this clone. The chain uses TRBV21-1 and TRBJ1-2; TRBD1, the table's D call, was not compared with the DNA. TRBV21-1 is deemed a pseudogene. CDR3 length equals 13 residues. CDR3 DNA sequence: TGTGCCAGCAGCCCTTGGACAGGGGAGGGCTACACCTTC. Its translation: CASSPWTGEGYTF.

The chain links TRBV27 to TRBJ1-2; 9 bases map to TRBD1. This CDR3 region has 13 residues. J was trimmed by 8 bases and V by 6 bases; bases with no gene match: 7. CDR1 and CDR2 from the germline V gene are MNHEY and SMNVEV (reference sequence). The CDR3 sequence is CASRTGTGMGYTF. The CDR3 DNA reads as TGTGCCAGCAGAACCGGGACAGGGATGGGCTACACCTTC.

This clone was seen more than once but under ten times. The CDR3 region is CASSISGTGYNEQFF. The CDR3 DNA sequence: TGTGCCAGCAGTATCTCCGGGACAGGATACAATGAGCAGTTCTTC. The rearrangement uses TRBV27 and TRBJ2-1; 8 positions agree with TRBD1. The V segment lost 5 bases and the J segment 4 bases; nucleotides outside the gene matches: 7. Germline CDR1 reads MNHEY; CDR2 reads SMNVEV (reference sequence). The CDR3 runs to 15 residues.

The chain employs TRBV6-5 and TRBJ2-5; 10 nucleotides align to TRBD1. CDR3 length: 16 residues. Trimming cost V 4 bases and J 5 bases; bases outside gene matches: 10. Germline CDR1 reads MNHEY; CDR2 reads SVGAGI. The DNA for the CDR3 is TGTGCCAGCAGTTCCCGCGGGACAGGGGCCGTTGAGACCCAGTACTTC. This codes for CASSSRGTGAVETQYF.

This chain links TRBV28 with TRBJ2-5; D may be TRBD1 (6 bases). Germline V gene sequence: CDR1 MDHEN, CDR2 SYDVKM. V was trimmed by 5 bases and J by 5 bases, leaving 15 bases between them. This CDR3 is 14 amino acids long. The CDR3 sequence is CASSAQTGLETQYF. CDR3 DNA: TGTGCCAGCAGTGCGCAAACAGGGCTGGAGACCCAGTACTTC.

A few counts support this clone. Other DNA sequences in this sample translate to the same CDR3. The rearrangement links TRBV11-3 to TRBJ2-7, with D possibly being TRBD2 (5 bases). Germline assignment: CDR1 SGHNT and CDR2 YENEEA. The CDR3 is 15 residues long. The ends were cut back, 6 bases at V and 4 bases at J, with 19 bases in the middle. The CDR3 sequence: CASSQRERTAYEQYF. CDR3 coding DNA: TGTGCCAGCAGTCAGAGGGAGAGGACGGCATACGAGCAGTACTTC. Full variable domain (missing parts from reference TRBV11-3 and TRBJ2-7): EAGVVQSPRYKIIEKKQPVAFWCNPISGHNTLYWYLQNLGQGPELLIRYENEEAVDDSQLPKDRFSAERLKGVDSTLKIQPAELGDSAVYLCASSQRERTAYEQYFGPGTRLTVT.

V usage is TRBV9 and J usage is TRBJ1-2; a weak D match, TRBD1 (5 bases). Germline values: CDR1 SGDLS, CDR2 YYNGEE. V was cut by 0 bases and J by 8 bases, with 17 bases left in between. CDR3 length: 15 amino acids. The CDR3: CASSVEEGRRGGYTF. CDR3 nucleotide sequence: TGTGCCAGCAGCGTAGAGGAGGGGAGACGAGGAGGCTACACCTTC.

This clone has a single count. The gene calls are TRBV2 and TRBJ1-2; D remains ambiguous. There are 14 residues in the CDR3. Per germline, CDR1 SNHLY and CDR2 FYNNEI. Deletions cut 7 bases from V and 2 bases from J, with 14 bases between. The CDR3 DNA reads TGTGCCAGCATAGTTGGTGAGGGAAACTATGGCTACACCTTC. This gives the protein CASIVGEGNYGYTF.